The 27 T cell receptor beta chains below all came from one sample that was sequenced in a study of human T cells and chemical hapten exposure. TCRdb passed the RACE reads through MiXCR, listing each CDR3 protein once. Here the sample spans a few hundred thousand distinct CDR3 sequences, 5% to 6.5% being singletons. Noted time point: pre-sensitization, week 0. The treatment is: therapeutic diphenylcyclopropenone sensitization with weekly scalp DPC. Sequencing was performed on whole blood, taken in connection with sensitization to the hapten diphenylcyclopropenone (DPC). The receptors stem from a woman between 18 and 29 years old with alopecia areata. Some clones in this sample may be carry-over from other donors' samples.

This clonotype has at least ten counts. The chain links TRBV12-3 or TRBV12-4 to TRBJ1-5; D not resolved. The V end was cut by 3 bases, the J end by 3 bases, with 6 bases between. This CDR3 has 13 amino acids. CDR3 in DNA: TGTGCCAGCAGTTTCCAGCTCAATCAGCCCCAGCATTTT. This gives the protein CASSFQLNQPQHF.

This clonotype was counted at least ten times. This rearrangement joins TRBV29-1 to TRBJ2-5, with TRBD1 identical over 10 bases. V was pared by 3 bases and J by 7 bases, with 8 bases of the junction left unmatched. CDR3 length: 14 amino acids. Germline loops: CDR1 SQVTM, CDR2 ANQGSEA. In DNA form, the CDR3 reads TGCAGCGTTGAGGCGGGACAGGGGTCCCGGACCCAGTACTTC. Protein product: CSVEAGQGSRTQYF.

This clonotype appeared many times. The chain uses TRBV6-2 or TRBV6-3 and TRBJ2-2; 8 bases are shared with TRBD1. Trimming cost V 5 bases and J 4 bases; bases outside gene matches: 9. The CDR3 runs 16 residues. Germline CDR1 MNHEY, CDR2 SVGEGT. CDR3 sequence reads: CASSRRQGAGTGELFF. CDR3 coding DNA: TGTGCCAGCAGTAGGAGGCAGGGGGCAGGCACCGGGGAGCTGTTTTTT.

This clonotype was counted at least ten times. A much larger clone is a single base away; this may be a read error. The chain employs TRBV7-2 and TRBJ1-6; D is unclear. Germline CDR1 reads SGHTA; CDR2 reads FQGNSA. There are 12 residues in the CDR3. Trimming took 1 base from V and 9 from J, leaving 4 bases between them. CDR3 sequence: CASSLDSSPLHF. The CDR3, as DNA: TGTGCCAGCAGCTTAGATAGTTCACCCCTCCACTTT.

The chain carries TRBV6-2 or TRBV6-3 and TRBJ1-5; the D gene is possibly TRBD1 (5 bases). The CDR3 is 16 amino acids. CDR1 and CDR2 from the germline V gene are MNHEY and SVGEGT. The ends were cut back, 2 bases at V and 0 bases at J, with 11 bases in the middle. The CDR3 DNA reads TGTGCCAGCAGTTACAAGGGGTCGAATAGCAATCAGCCCCAGCATTTT. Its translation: CASSYKGSNSNQPQHF.

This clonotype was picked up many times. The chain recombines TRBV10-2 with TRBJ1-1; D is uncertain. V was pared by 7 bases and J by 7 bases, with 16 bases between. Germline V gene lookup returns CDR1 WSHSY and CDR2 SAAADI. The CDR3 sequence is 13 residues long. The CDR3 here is CASKGQTTFEAFF. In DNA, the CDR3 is TGCGCCAGCAAGGGTCAGACAACCTTTGAAGCTTTCTTT.

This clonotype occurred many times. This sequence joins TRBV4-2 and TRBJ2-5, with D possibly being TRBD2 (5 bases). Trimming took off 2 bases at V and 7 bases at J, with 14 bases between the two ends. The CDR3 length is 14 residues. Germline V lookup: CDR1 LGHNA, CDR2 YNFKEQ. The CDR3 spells CASSQPGLRGTQYF. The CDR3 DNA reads TGTGCCAGCAGCCAACCTGGCCTACGGGGGACCCAGTACTTC.

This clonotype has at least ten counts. The CDR3 loop is CASSPLPEQFF. The CDR3 DNA is TGTGCCAGCAGTCCCCTCCCTGAGCAGTTCTTC. The rearrangement links TRBV12-3 or TRBV12-4 to TRBJ2-1; D is ambiguous. CDR3 size: 11 residues. The ends were cut back, 5 bases at V and 9 bases at J, with 8 bases in the middle.

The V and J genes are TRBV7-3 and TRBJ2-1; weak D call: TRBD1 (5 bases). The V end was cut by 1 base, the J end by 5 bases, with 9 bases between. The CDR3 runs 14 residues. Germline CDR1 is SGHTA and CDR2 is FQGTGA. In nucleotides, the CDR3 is TGTGCCAGCAGCTTAAAGGGGTCTCACAATGAGCAGTTCTTC. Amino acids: CASSLKGSHNEQFF.

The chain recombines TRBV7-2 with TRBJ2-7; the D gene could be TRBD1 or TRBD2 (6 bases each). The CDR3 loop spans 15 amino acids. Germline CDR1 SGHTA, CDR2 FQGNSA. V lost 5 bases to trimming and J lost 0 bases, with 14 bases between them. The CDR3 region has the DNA TGTGCCAGCAGCCCTAGGGGGGCGCGCTCCTACGAGCAGTACTTC. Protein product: CASSPRGARSYEQYF.

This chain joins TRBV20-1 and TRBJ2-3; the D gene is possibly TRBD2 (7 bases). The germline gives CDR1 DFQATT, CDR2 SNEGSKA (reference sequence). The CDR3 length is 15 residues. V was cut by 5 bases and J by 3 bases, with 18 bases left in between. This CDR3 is CSAGVGGATTDTQYF. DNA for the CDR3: TGCAGTGCTGGCGTTGGGGGGGCCACGACAGATACGCAGTATTTT.

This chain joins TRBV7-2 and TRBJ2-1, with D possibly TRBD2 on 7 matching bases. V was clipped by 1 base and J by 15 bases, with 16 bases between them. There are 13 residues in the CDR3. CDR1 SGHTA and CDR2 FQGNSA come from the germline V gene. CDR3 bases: TGTGCCAGCAGCTTAGAGGCGACGGGGGGCCCGTTCTTC. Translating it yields CASSLEATGGPFF.

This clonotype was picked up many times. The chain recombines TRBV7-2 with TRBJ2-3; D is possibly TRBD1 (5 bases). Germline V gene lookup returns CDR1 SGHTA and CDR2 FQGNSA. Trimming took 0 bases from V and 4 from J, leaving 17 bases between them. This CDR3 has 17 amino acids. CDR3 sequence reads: CASSLAKGLRSADTQYF. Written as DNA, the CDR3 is TGTGCCAGCAGCTTAGCCAAGGGGTTGAGGAGCGCAGATACGCAGTATTTT.

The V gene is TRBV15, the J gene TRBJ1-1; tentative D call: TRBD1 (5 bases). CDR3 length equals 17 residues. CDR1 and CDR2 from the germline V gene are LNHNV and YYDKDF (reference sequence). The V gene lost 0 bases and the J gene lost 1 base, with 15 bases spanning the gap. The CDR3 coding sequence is TGTGCCACCAGCAGAGATTCCTGGGGGACCCCGAACACTGAAGCTTTCTTT. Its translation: CATSRDSWGTPNTEAFF.

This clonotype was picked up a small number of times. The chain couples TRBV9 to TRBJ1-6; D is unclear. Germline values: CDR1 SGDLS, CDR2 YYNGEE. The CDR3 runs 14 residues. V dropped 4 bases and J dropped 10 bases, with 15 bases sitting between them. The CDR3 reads CASSQAYRGSPLHF. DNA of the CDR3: TGTGCCAGCAGCCAGGCCTACCGAGGATCACCCCTCCACTTT.

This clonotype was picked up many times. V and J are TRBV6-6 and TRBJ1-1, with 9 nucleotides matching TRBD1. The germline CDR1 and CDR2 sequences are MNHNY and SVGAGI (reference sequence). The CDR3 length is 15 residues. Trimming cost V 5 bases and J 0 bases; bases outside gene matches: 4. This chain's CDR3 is CASSGGTGMNTEAFF. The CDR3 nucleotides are TGTGCCAGCAGTGGGGGGACAGGGATGAACACTGAAGCTTTCTTT.

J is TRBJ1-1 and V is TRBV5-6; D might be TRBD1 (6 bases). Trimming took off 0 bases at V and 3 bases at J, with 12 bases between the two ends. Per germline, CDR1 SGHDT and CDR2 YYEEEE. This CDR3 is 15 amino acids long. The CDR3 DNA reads TGTGCCAGCAGCTTGGCCGGACAGATGTACACTGAAGCTTTCTTT. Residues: CASSLAGQMYTEAFF. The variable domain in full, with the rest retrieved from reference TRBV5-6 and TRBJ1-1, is DAGVTQSPTHLIKTRGQQVTLRCSPKSGHDTVSWYQQALGQGPQFIFQYYEEEERQRGNFPDRFSGHQFPNYSSELNVNALLLGDSALYLCASSLAGQMYTEAFFGQGTRLTVV.

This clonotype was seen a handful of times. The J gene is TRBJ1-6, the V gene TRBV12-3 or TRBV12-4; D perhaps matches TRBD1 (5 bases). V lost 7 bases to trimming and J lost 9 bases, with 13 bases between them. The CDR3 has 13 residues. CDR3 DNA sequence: TGTGCCAGCACCCTCCAGGGAGGTTCACCCCTCCACTTT. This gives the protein CASTLQGGSPLHF.

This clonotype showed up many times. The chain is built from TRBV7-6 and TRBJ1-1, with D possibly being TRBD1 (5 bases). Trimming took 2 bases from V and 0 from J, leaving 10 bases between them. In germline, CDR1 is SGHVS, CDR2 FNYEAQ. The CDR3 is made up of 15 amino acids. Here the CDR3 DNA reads TGTGCCAGCAGCTTAAGGCAGGGTATGAACACTGAAGCTTTCTTT. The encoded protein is CASSLRQGMNTEAFF.

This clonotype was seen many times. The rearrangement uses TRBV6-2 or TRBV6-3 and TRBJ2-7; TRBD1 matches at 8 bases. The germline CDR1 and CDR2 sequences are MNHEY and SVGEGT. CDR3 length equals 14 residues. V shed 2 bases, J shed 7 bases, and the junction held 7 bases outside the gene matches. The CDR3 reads CASSYPWTGREQYF. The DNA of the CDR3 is TGTGCCAGCAGTTACCCCTGGACAGGGCGGGAGCAGTACTTC.

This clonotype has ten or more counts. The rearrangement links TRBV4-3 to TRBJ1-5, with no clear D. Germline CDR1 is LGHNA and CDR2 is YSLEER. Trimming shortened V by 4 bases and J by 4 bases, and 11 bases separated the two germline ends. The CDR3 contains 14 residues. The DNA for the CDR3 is TGCGCCAGCAGCCCAGACGATTCGAATCAGCCCCAGCATTTT. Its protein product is CASSPDDSNQPQHF.

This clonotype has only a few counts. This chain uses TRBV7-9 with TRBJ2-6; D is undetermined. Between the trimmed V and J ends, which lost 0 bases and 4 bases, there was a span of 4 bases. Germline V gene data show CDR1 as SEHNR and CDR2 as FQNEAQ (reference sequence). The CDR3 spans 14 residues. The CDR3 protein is CASSLAQGANVLTF. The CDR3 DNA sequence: TGTGCCAGCAGCTTAGCCCAAGGGGCCAACGTCCTGACTTTC.

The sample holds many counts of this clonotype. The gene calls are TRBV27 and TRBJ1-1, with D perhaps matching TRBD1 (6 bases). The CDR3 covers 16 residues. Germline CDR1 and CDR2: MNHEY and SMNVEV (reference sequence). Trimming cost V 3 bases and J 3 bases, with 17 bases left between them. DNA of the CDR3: TGTGCCAGCAGTTTGACCCCATTAGGGGGAGACACTGAAGCTTTCTTT. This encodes CASSLTPLGGDTEAFF.

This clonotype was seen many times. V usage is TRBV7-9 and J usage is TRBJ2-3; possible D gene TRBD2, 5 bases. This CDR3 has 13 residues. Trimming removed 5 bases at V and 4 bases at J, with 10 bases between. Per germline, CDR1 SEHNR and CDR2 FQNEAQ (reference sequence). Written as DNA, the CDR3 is TGTGCCAGCAGCCTTCTAGCCGCAGATACGCAGTATTTT. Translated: CASSLLAADTQYF.

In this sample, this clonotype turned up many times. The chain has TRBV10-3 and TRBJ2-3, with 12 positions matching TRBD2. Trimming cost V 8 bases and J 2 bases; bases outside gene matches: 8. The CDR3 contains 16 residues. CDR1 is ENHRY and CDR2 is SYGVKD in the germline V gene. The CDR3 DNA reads TGTGCCATCCGACGGACTAGCGGGGACTTCACAGATACGCAGTATTTT. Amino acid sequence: CAIRRTSGDFTDTQYF.

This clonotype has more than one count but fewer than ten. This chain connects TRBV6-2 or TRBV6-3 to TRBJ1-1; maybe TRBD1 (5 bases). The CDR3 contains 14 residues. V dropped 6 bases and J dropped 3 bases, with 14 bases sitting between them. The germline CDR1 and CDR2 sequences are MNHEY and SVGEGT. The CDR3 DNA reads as TGTGCCAGCAGCGACAGCCTCTATGACACTGAAGCTTTCTTT. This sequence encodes CASSDSLYDTEAFF.

In nucleotides, the CDR3 is TGCAGTGCTAGTTCTTGGAGCACAGATACGCAGTATTTT. Protein product: CSASSWSTDTQYF. The V gene is TRBV20-1, the J gene TRBJ2-3; D is uncertain. The germline CDR1 and CDR2 sequences are DFQATT and SNEGSKA (reference sequence). V was clipped by 3 bases and J by 0 bases, with 7 bases between them. The CDR3 is made up of 13 amino acids.